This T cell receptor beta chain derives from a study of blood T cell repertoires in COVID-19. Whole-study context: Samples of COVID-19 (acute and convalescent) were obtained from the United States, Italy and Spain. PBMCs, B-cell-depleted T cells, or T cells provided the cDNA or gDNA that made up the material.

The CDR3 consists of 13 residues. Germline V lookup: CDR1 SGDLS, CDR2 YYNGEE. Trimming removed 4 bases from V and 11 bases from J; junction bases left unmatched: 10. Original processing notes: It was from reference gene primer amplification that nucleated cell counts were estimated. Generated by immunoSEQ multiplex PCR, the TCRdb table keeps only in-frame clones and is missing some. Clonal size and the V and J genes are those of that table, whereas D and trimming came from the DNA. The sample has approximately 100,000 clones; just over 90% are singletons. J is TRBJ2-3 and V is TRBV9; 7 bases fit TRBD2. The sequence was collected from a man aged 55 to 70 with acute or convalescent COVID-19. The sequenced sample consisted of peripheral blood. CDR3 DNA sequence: TGTGCCAGCAGCCCAAGAGGCGGACTAGAGCAGTATTTT. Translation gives CASSPRGGLEQYF.